This TCR beta chain emerged from a study of cytomegalovirus exposure and HLA in healthy donors. Study-level results: After further analysis at a later stage, some 15,000 TCR beta sequences were associated with HLA alleles at 0.05 false discovery rate. CMV antigen specificity was confirmed in vitro for a few CMV-associated chains.

CDR1 is MGHRA, CDR2 YSYEKL, per germline. Trimming left V 1 base short and J 5 bases short, with 12 bases between. The CDR3 runs 15 residues. A multiplex PCR was run with 60 Vbeta primers and 13 Jbeta primers. In the authors' workflow: Approximately 9.9 million of 80 million or so unique TCR beta chains were shared, per a later count. Using immunoSEQ multiplex PCR, the repertoire was profiled, and TCRdb retains in-frame clones only, with some absent. V, J and clone size are taken as reported in that table, and D and trimming were inferred from the DNA itself. Found here are 150,000 to 200,000 clones, 79% of them singletons; the top ten hold roughly 4.5%. To note about this clone: Its antigen is as yet unknown.

Material: PBMCs. The TCR originated in a woman aged 25 to 39 in good health and CMV-seropositive. The chain employs TRBV4-1 and TRBJ2-1; perhaps TRBD1 as D (5 bases). The CDR3 DNA sequence: TGCGCCAGCAGCCAAGTGAGCAGGGTGGACAATGAGCAGTTCTTC. This codes for CASSQVSRVDNEQFF.